This T cell receptor beta chain was profiled in a study of TIL therapy for anti-PD-1-resistant metastatic lung cancer. This was the immunoSEQ v3 assay. TCRdb's copy holds only in-frame clones and misses some; the assay was immunoSEQ multiplex PCR. This table holds about 59,000 clones, 73% found once. Germline V gene sequence: CDR1 SGHTA, CDR2 FQGNSA. With 5 bases clipped from V and 1 base from J, the junction kept 11 bases outside the gene matches. CDR3 length: 17 residues. The time point was: pre-treatment sample, taken before nivolumab and TIL therapy. This sample comprised blood, obtained at baseline. The sequence came from a person between 25 and 79 years old with non-small cell lung cancer. The rearrangement uses TRBV7-2 and TRBJ1-5; 7 bases agree with TRBD1. CDR3 nucleotide sequence: TGTGCCAGCAGCCTTAGCCGTGCACAGGGGAGCAATCAGCCCCAGCATTTT. This translates into CASSLSRAQGSNQPQHF.